The sequence of this T cell receptor (beta chain) was determined in a study of cytomegalovirus exposure and HLA in healthy donors. The CDR3 is 11 amino acids. Germline V CDR1 and CDR2: GTSNPN, SVGIG (reference sequence). General study points: It emerged from a later analysis that several of the most significant clusters appeared to be linked to common viral pathogens.

When sampled, the donors appeared nominally healthy, though they likely had unrecorded immune exposures. The PCR contained 60 Vbeta and 13 Jbeta primers. Only in-frame clones appear in the TCRdb table, and some are missing; sequencing was by immunoSEQ multiplex PCR. The sample consists of tens of thousands of clones, around 74% of them appearing once. As concerns this clone: Its antigen is undetermined.

The TCR comes from a woman aged 45-60 years in good health and CMV-seropositive. The chain couples TRBV30 to TRBJ1-1, with a tentative D call TRBD1 (5 bases). Sequencing used PBMCs. The CDR3 coding sequence is TGTGGCACCAGGGAGGTCACTGAAGCTTTCTTT. Its translation: CGTREVTEAFF.